This is a list of T cell receptor beta chains from one sample in a study of blood T cell repertoires in COVID-19. Assay: immunoSEQ multiplex PCR; the TCRdb copy retains only in-frame clones and omits some. This sample has around 250,000 clones; about nine tenths occur once, and the top ten carry about 8.6%. Sequences were obtained from peripheral blood. These receptors all come from a man in his forties or fifties with active or convalescent COVID-19. CDR3s include the opening cysteine and the closing phenylalanine or tryptophan. Each record gives: clone size, J gene, D gene, V gene, CDR3 DNA, CDR3 protein. D genes are given only for firm matches. Clone size is not always given. Where it is, it says once, few, many or a class for expanded clones.

NA | TRBJ1-2 | NA | TRBV13 | TGTGCCACTGGAAGGGAGGGTCCCTATGGCTACACCTTC | CATGREGPYGYTF
NA | TRBJ1-1 | TRBD1 | TRBV5-1 | TGCGCCAGCAGCTTTGTGAACAGGGGGCTGGTTGGGAACACTGAAGCTTTCTTT | CASSFVNRGLVGNTEAFF
NA | TRBJ2-7 | NA | TRBV14 | TGTGCCAGCAGCCAAGATCCCAACTACGAGCAGTACTTC | CASSQDPNYEQYF
NA | TRBJ2-1 | NA | TRBV27 | TGTGCCAGCAGTTACTCGATGAAGCAGTTCTTC | CASSYSMKQFF
NA | TRBJ1-1 | TRBD1 | TRBV9 | TGTGCCAGCAGCGTAACAGGGGTTAACACTGAAGCTTTCTTT | CASSVTGVNTEAFF
once | TRBJ2-7 | TRBD2 | TRBV14 | TGTGCCAGCAGCCAGAGCGGGAGCCACGAGCAGTACTTC | CASSQSGSHEQYF
NA | TRBJ1-2 | TRBD1 | TRBV6-1 | TGTGCCAGCAGTGAAGGGACAGGGAATCGCTACACCTTC | CASSEGTGNRYTF
NA | TRBJ2-5 | NA | TRBV7-9 | TGTGCCAGCCGACTAGGCAGCCAAGAGACCCAGTACTTC | CASRLGSQETQYF
NA | TRBJ1-5 | NA | TRBV2 | TGTGCCAGCAGTGCATCAGGATGGTCTCAGCCCCAGCATTTT | CASSASGWSQPQHF
NA | TRBJ2-5 | TRBD2 | TRBV12-3/TRBV12-4 | TGTGCCAGCAGTCTCGGACTAGCCCGAACCCAGTACTTC | CASSLGLARTQYF
once | TRBJ2-3 | TRBD1 | TRBV5-6 | TGTGCCAGCAGCGATCCGGGACAGGTGACAGATACGCAGTATTTT | CASSDPGQVTDTQYF
NA | TRBJ2-3 | NA | TRBV25-1 | TGTGCCAGCAGTGATTCTCCCGGGAGAGGTACAGATACGCAGTATTTT | CASSDSPGRGTDTQYF
NA | TRBJ2-3 | TRBD2 | TRBV15 | TGTGCCACCAGCGGGGGGGGTACATCGGATACGCAGTATTTT | CATSGGGTSDTQYF
NA | TRBJ2-2 | TRBD1 | TRBV28 | TGTGCCAGCAGTTTTATGATAGGACAGGGTTTGGACACCGGGGAGCTGTTTTTT | CASSFMIGQGLDTGELFF
NA | TRBJ1-5 | NA | TRBV18 | TGTGCCAGCTCACCCCGGACAGATCAGCCCCAGCATTTT | CASSPRTDQPQHF
NA | TRBJ2-7 | NA | TRBV5-5 | TGTGCCAGCAGCTTGGAGAGTTTCGGGATGGAGCAGTACTTC | CASSLESFGMEQYF
NA | TRBJ2-1 | TRBD2 | TRBV7-9 | TGTGCCAGCAGCTCCTCCTCTAGCGGCTACAATGAGCAGTTCTTC | CASSSSSSGYNEQFF
NA | TRBJ1-2 | TRBD1 | TRBV15 | TGTGCCACCAGCAGAGATAGGACAGGGTATGGCTACACCTTC | CATSRDRTGYGYTF
NA | TRBJ1-5 | TRBD1 | TRBV6-5 | TGTGCCGGCTCGTCGGGACAGGGTGGACAGCCCCAGCATTTT | CAGSSGQGGQPQHF
NA | TRBJ1-2 | NA | TRBV19 | TGTGCCAGTAGTAGGGGACAACCCTCTGGCTACACCTTC | CASSRGQPSGYTF
NA | TRBJ1-1 | NA | TRBV11-2 | TGTGCCAGCCGGGTGTCGACCTACACTGAAGCTTTCTTT | CASRVSTYTEAFF
NA | TRBJ2-3 | NA | TRBV9 | TGTGCCAGCAGCGCCACAAAGGATACGCAGTATTTT | CASSATKDTQYF
NA | TRBJ2-2 | NA | TRBV7-2 | TGTGCCAGCAGCTTAATACAGGGGGGGGAATACCCCACCGGGGAGCTGTTTTTT | CASSLIQGGEYPTGELFF
NA | TRBJ2-6 | NA | TRBV6-6 | TGTGCCAGCAGTCCGGACAGATCAGCAAGGACTGGGGCCAACGTCCTGACTTTC | CASSPDRSARTGANVLTF
NA | TRBJ2-6 | NA | TRBV6-5 | TGTGCCAGCAGTTATAACTCTGGGGCCAACGTCCTGACTTTC | CASSYNSGANVLTF
NA | TRBJ2-1 | NA | TRBV27 | TGTGCCAGCAGCATACTAGCCTACAATGAGCAGTTCTTC | CASSILAYNEQFF
NA | TRBJ1-5 | NA | TRBV6-2/TRBV6-3 | TGTGCCAGCAGTTACTCAGGGGTGGGCAATCAGCCCCAGCATTTT | CASSYSGVGNQPQHF